The sequence of this T cell receptor beta chain was determined in a study of regulatory T cells in long-lasting Graves disease. Study-level findings and limits: When disease was persistent, TRBV28, TRBJ1-2 and TRBJ2-5 were the favored segments. With some 2,500 shared public clonotypes, persistent patients exceeded new patients, who shared about a thousand. The study found lower TCR diversity in persistent Graves' patients than in newly diagnosed ones.

This clonotype was counted between two and nine times. What it recognizes is unknown. Germline values: CDR1 ENHRY, CDR2 SYGVKD. This CDR3 comprises 12 residues. V was trimmed by 1 base and J by 9 bases, leaving 10 bases between them. Stated time point: persistent/refractory GD, antithyroid drugs over 5 years with positive TRAb. PBMC-derived RNA was used for the TCR library. CDR3-region Arm-PCR and iRepertoire HTBI primers produced the TCR beta libraries. TCRdb recomputed calls from the multiplex PCR reads with MiXCR, one row per CDR3 protein. The table has about 660,000 distinct CDR3 sequences, approximately 29% seen once.

This chain links TRBV10-3 with TRBJ2-7; no definite D call. The starting material was peripheral blood mononuclear cells (PBMCs), obtained when the disease was refractory, from a patient treated with antithyroid drugs. This clonotype was obtained from a female donor with Graves disease. CDR3 in amino acids: CAISEYTGGQYF. The CDR3 DNA reads as TGTGCCATCAGTGAGTATACCGGCGGGCAGTACTTC.